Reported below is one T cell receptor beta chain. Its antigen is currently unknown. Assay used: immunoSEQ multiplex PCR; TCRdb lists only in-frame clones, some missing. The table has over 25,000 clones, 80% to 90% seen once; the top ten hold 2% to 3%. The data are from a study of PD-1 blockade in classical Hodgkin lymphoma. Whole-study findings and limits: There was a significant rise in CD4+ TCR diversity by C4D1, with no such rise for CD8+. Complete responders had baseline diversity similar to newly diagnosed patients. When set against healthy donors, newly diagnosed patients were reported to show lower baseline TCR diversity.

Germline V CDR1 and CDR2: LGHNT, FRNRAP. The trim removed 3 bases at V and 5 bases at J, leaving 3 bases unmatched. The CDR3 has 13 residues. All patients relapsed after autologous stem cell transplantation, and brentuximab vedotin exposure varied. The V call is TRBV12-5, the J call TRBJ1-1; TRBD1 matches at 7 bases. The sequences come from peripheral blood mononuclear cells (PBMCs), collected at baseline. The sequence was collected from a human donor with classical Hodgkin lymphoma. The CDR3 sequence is CASGLKGATEAFF. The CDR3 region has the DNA TGTGCTAGTGGTTTAAAGGGGGCGACTGAAGCTTTCTTT.